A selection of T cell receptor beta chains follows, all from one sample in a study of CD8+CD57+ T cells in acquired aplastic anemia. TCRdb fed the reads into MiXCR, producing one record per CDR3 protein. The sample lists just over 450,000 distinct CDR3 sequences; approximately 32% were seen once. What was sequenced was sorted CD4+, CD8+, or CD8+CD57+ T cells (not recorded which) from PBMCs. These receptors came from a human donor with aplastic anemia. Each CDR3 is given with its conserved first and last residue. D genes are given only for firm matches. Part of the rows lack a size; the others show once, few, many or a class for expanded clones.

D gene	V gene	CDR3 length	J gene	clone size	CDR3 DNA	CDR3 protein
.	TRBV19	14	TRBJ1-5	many	TGTGCCAGTAGTATATACAGGGCCAATCAGCCCCAGCATTTT	CASSIYRANQPQHF
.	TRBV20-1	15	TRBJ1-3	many	TGCAGTGCTCTATGGGCTTGGGAGGCTGGAAACACCATATATTTT	CSALWAWEAGNTIYF
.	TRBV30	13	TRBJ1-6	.	TGTGCCTGGAGTATAGGGGGAGGATCACCCCTCCACTTT	CAWSIGGGSPLHF
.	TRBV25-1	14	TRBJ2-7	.	TGTGCCAGCAGATCCGCCGCGGGGCTTTACGAGCAGTACTTC	CASRSAAGLYEQYF
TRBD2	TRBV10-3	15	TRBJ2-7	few	TGTGCCATCAGTGAGTTCGAGCGGGGGGGCTACGAGCAGTACTTC	CAISEFERGGYEQYF
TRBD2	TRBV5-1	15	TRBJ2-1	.	TGCGCCAGCAGCCCGTCCCGCCAGGGCGGGGGTGAGCAGTTCTTC	CASSPSRQGGGEQFF
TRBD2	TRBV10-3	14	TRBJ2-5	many	TGTGCCATCAGTGGGGGGACTAAAGAAGAGACCCAGTACTTC	CAISGGTKEETQYF
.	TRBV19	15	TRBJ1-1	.	TGTGCCTGGAGTGTACTGCGGTCCCTGGGCACTGAAGCTTTCTTT	CAWSVLRSLGTEAFF
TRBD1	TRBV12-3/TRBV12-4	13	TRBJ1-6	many	TGTGCCAGCACCCTGGGACAGGCTTCACCCCTCCACTTT	CASTLGQASPLHF
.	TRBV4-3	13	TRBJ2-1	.	TGCGCCAGCAGCCAGAAGGGGAACAATGAGCAGTTCTTC	CASSQKGNNEQFF
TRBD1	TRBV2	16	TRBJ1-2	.	TGTGCCAGCAGACGTTACCGCCGCCAGGGGGGGTATGGCTACACCTTC	CASRRYRRQGGYGYTF
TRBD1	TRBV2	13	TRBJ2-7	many	TGTGCCAGCAGTGAAGTAGGGGGCGTCGAGCAGTACTTC	CASSEVGGVEQYF
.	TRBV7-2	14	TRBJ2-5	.	TGTGCCTGCAGCTTAATGGGGTACCAAGAGACCCAGTACTTC	CACSLMGYQETQYF
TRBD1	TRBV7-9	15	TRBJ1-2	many	TGTGCCAGCAGCTTACCAGGACAGGGCAACTATGGCTACACCTTC	CASSLPGQGNYGYTF
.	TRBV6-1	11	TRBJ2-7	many	TGTGCCAGCAGTTTGCGCAACGAGCAGTACTTC	CASSLRNEQYF
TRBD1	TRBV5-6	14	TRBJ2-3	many	TGTGCCAGCAGCTGGGGACAGTCCACAGATACGCAGTATTTT	CASSWGQSTDTQYF
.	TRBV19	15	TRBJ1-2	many	TGTGCCAGTAGTATGTTGGACAGAGCTAACTATGGCTACACCTTC	CASSMLDRANYGYTF
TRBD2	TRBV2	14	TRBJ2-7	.	TGTGCCAGCACACTAGCGGGGGGTACCTACGAGCAGTACTTC	CASTLAGGTYEQYF
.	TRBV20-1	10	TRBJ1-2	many	TGCAGTGCTGGGACGGATGGCTACACCTTC	CSAGTDGYTF
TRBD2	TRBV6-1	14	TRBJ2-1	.	TGTGCCAGCACCTCTAGCGGGAGCACGAATGAGCAGTTCTTC	CASTSSGSTNEQFF
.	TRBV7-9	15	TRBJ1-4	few	TGTGCCAGCAGCTTAGGACAGGCAAAAAATGAAAAACTGTTTTTT	CASSLGQAKNEKLFF
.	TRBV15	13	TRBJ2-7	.	TGTGCCACCAGCAGCTCCGGACAGTACGAGCAGTACTTC	CATSSSGQYEQYF
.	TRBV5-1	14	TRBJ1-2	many	TGCGCCAGCAGCCCTACCGGGACCGAAAATGGCTACACCTTC	CASSPTGTENGYTF
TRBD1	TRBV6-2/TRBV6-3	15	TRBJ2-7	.	TGTGCCAGCAGTTACTGGACAGGACGCTCCTACGAGCAGTACTTC	CASSYWTGRSYEQYF
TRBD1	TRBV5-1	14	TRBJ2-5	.	TGCGCCAGCAGCGCGGACAGGGCCCGAGGGACCCAGTACTTC	CASSADRARGTQYF
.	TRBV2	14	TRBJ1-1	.	TGTGCCAGCAGTGAACAACAGGGGAACACTGAAGCTTTCTTT	CASSEQQGNTEAFF
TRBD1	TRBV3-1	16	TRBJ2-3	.	TGTGCCAGCAGCCACCGGGACAGGCGACGGGAAGATACGCAGTATTTT	CASSHRDRRREDTQYF
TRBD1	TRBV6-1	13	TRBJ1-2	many	TGTGCCAGCGGAGGGACAGACAACTATGGCTACACCTTC	CASGGTDNYGYTF
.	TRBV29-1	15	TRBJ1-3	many	TGCAGCGTTCTCGAAGTCAAAGTCTCTGGAAACACCATATATTTT	CSVLEVKVSGNTIYF
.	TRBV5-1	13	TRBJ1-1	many	TGCGCCAGCAGCTTGGAACAGGACCACGAAGCTTTCTTT	CASSLEQDHEAFF
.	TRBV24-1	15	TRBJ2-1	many	TGTGCCACCAGTGATTCAAGCGGGCCATACAATGAGCAGTTCTTC	CATSDSSGPYNEQFF
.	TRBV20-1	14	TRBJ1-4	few	TGCAGTGCTAGCGGAACAGGGAGGGGTGAAAAACTGTTTTTT	CSASGTGRGEKLFF
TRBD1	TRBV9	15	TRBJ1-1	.	TGTGCCAGCAGCCTCGACGGACAGGGCCACACTGAAGCTTTCTTT	CASSLDGQGHTEAFF
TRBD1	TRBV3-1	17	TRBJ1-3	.	TGTGCCAGCAGCCAAGCGACAGGGCTTTTCTCTGGAAACACCATATATTTT	CASSQATGLFSGNTIYF
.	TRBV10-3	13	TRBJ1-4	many	TGTGCCATCAGCACAACAGGAGATGAAAAACTGTTTTTT	CAISTTGDEKLFF
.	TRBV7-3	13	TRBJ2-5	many	TGTGCCAGCAGCAGGGGGGACCAAGAGACCCAGTACTTC	CASSRGDQETQYF
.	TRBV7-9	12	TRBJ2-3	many	TGTGCCAGCAGCTTAGTCTTGAATACGCAGTATTTT	CASSLVLNTQYF
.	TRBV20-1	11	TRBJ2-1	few	TGCAGTGCGGAGAGCGTCAATGAGCAGTTCTTC	CSAESVNEQFF
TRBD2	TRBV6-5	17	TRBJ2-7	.	TGTGCCAGCAGTTTATCCGACCGGACTAGCGGGACCTACGAGCAGTACTTC	CASSLSDRTSGTYEQYF
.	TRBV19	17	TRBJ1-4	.	TGTGCCAGTAGCCGTCGCGTGACAGTACCAACTAATGAAAAACTGTTTTTT	CASSRRVTVPTNEKLFF
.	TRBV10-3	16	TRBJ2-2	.	TGTGCCAGCAGTTACTCTGTGACTGACAACACCGGGGAGCTGTTTTTT	CASSYSVTDNTGELFF
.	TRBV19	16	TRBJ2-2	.	TGTGCCAGTAGTATAACCGCAGGGATAAACACCGGGGAGCTGTTTTTT	CASSITAGINTGELFF
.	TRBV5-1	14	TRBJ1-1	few	TGCGCCAGCAGCTTGACCCCACCGAACACTGAAGCTTTCTTT	CASSLTPPNTEAFF
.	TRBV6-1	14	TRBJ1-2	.	TGTGCCAGTTCGCCCGAACTATTTAACTATGGCTACACCTTC	CASSPELFNYGYTF
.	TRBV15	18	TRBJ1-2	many	TGTGCCACCAGCAGAGGGGAAATACTTACCAGAGGAACCTATGGCTACACCTTC	CATSRGEILTRGTYGYTF
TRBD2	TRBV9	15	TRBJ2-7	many	TGTGCCAGCAGCGTAGGCGGGAGCGTCTCCTACGAGCAGTACTTC	CASSVGGSVSYEQYF
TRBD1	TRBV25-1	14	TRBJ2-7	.	TGTGCCAGCACTCCCGGACAGGGTCCCAACGAGCAGTACTTC	CASTPGQGPNEQYF